The 24 T cell receptor beta chains listed next were all sequenced from one sample in a study of glioma-infiltrating T cells after dendritic cell vaccination. Measured with immunoSEQ multiplex PCR; TCRdb has only the in-frame clones, and not every one. The top ten hold more than 7% of the sample, which has fewer than 45,000 clones, almost 85% seen once. Specimen: blood, collected before dendritic cell vaccination. The origin of the receptors is a human donor with glioblastoma.

The table lists this clone with a few counts. The chain employs TRBV4-1 and TRBJ2-5; D perhaps matches TRBD1 (6 bases). CDR1 and CDR2 (germline): MGHRA, YSYEKL. With 1 base removed from V and 1 base from J, the gap between germline ends came to 13 bases. The CDR3 contains 16 residues. CDR3 region: CASSQVPTGFQETQYF. CDR3 sequence (DNA): TGCGCCAGCAGCCAAGTCCCAACAGGGTTCCAAGAGACCCAGTACTTC.

The chain links TRBV11-3 to TRBJ2-2; possible D gene TRBD1, 6 bases. The V end was cut by 5 bases, the J end by 5 bases, with 15 bases between. The germline CDR1 and CDR2 sequences are SGHNT and YENEEA. The CDR3 covers 15 residues. The CDR3 spells CASSLNRDLTGELFF. The CDR3 DNA sequence: TGTGCCAGCAGCCTAAACAGGGATCTTACCGGGGAGCTGTTTTTT.

The chain carries TRBV19 and TRBJ1-5; 12 bases line up with TRBD1. Per the germline V gene, CDR1 is LNHDA and CDR2 is SQIVND (reference sequence). The CDR3 has 16 amino acids. Germline trimming cut 7 bases from V and 3 bases from J; bases unmatched to any gene: 7. CDR3 protein: CASNLGTGGLNQPQHF. The CDR3 DNA reads as TGTGCCAGTAATCTGGGGACAGGGGGCCTCAATCAGCCCCAGCATTTT.

The chain carries TRBV2 and TRBJ2-2; no firm D call. CDR3 length: 14 amino acids. Germline V gives CDR1 SNHLY, CDR2 FYNNEI. Trimming cost V 8 bases and J 0 bases, with 10 bases left between them. The DNA of the CDR3 is TGTGCCAGCGACACAAGAACGAACACCGGGGAGCTGTTTTTT. This encodes CASDTRTNTGELFF.

This chain uses TRBV5-6 with TRBJ2-5, with D possibly TRBD2 on 7 matching bases. The CDR3 runs to 12 residues. Germline V gives CDR1 SGHDT, CDR2 YYEEEE. V gave up 3 bases and J gave up 5 bases, with 8 bases separating them. CDR3 residues: CASSWGGETQYF. CDR3 in DNA: TGTGCCAGCAGCTGGGGGGGCGAGACCCAGTACTTC.

This clone was picked up a small number of times. The V and J genes are TRBV4-2 and TRBJ2-1; TRBD2 agrees at 11 bases. Looked up from germline, CDR1 is LGHNA and CDR2 is YNFKEQ. J gave up 7 bases and V 1 base, and 9 bases lay outside the gene matches. The CDR3 is 17 residues long. The DNA for the CDR3 is TGTGCCAGCAGCCAAGGCATGGGGACTAGCGGTCAAAATGAGCAGTTCTTC. Encoded protein: CASSQGMGTSGQNEQFF.

The V gene is TRBV2, the J gene TRBJ1-2; D might be TRBD1 (5 bases). CDR1 is SNHLY and CDR2 is FYNNEI in the germline V gene. Trimming pared 2 bases from V and 8 bases from J, leaving 15 bases between. This CDR3 region has 14 residues. The CDR3 region is CASSELTVLNGYTF. The CDR3 DNA reads as TGTGCCAGCAGTGAATTGACAGTTCTTAACGGCTACACCTTC.

This chain links TRBV10-3 with TRBJ1-2; 9 positions match TRBD1. The germline V gene encodes CDR1 ENHRY and CDR2 SYGVKD. This CDR3 has 13 residues. V lost 4 bases, J lost 3 bases, and 0 bases stayed unmatched. DNA for the CDR3: TGTGCCATCAGTGGGACAGGGGACTATGGCTACACCTTC. It translates to CAISGTGDYGYTF.

The chain links TRBV7-9 to TRBJ2-5; 10 positions match TRBD2. V shed 5 bases and J 2 bases; nucleotides not matched to a gene: 14. The CDR3 contains 18 residues. Germline-derived CDR1 and CDR2 are SEHNR and FQNEAQ (reference sequence). As DNA, the CDR3 is TGTGCCAGCAGCCACGAGAGGTGGAGCGGGGGGGGGCAAGAGACCCAGTACTTC. It yields the protein CASSHERWSGGGQETQYF.

The rearrangement uses TRBV7-8 and TRBJ1-3; no firm D call. In germline, CDR1 is SGHVS, CDR2 FQNEAQ. V was shortened by 5 bases and J by 4 bases, with 12 bases between the two germline ends. This CDR3 contains 14 residues. The CDR3 DNA sequence: TGTGCCAGCAGCAGAACCAGCAGGGGAAACACCATATATTTT. It is translated as CASSRTSRGNTIYF.

This chain links TRBV11-2 with TRBJ2-7; 8 bases agree with TRBD1. Germline loops: CDR1 SGHAT, CDR2 FQNNGV. The V segment lost 4 bases and the J segment 4 bases; nucleotides outside the gene matches: 3. This CDR3 comprises 13 residues. CDR3 nucleotides: TGTGCCAGCAGCTACGACAGGGGATACGAGCAGTACTTC. It encodes CASSYDRGYEQYF.

This clone was recorded only once. The rearrangement links TRBV4-3 to TRBJ2-2, with a possible D match to TRBD1 (5 bases). The V end was cut by 3 bases, the J end by 5 bases, with 13 bases between. Germline V CDR1 and CDR2: LGHNA, YSLEER. This CDR3 contains 15 residues. The CDR3 here is CASSQGTGRTGELFF. In nucleotides, the CDR3 is TGCGCCAGCAGCCAGGGAACAGGCCGTACCGGGGAGCTGTTTTTT.

The CDR3 here is CASRRTSGASSYEQYF. CDR3 in DNA: TGTGCCAGCAGGCGGACTAGCGGGGCATCCTCCTACGAGCAGTACTTC. This chain joins TRBV7-8 and TRBJ2-7; 12 nucleotides agree with TRBD2. Germline V lookup: CDR1 SGHVS, CDR2 FQNEAQ. The length of the CDR3 is 16 residues. V dropped 6 bases and J dropped 0; count of bases not matched to a gene: 6.

This clone has only one observation. The chain links TRBV5-1 to TRBJ2-1; D gene unclear. This CDR3 contains 14 residues. Per the germline V gene, CDR1 is SGHRS and CDR2 is YFSETQ. Trimming left V 0 bases short and J 5 bases short, with 9 bases between. The CDR3 loop is CASSLGAGHNEQFF. CDR3 sequence (DNA): TGCGCCAGCAGCTTGGGAGCAGGCCACAATGAGCAGTTCTTC.

This clone has only one observation. The CDR3 DNA sequence: TGTGCCTGGAGTGTCAGGGAGCGGGGTGGCTACACCTTC. Translation: CAWSVRERGGYTF. The chain has TRBV30 and TRBJ1-2, with D perhaps matching TRBD1 (5 bases). Deletions cut 0 bases from V and 7 bases from J, with 12 bases between. The CDR3 sequence is 13 residues long. The germline gives CDR1 GTSNPN, CDR2 SVGIG (reference sequence).

The chain carries TRBV30 and TRBJ2-4; 7 bases fit TRBD1. V shed 3 bases, J shed 5 bases, and the junction held 1 base outside the gene matches. Germline V gives CDR1 GTSNPN, CDR2 SVGIG (reference sequence). This CDR3 comprises 12 residues. The CDR3 spells CAWSDRENIQYF. CDR3 bases: TGTGCCTGGAGCGACAGGGAAAACATTCAGTACTTC. The full variable domain, in which reference TRBV30 and TRBJ2-4 provide the parts outside the CDR3, is SQTIHQWPATLVQPVGSPLSLECTVEGTSNPNLYWYRQAAGRGLQLLFYSVGIGQISSEVPQNLSASRPQDRQFILSSKKLLLSDSGFYLCAWSDRENIQYFGAGTRLSVL.

This chain connects TRBV9 to TRBJ2-3; maybe TRBD1 (5 bases). The CDR3 covers 12 residues. V lost 0 bases to trimming and J lost 10 bases, with 9 bases between them. CDR1 SGDLS and CDR2 YYNGEE come from the germline V gene. This CDR3 reads CASSVEGVPQYF. The DNA for the CDR3 is TGTGCCAGCAGCGTAGAAGGGGTTCCGCAGTATTTT.

The V gene is TRBV5-1, the J gene TRBJ1-1; 7 bases line up with TRBD1. J lost 6 bases, V lost 4 bases, and 18 bases had no gene match. The germline gives CDR1 SGHRS, CDR2 YFSETQ. The CDR3 contains 17 residues. The CDR3 loop reads CASSPSRGRGIRSEAFF. CDR3 in DNA: TGCGCCAGCAGCCCCTCCCGGGGCAGGGGGATCAGGTCTGAAGCTTTCTTT.

The sample holds a few counts of this clone. The genes are TRBV5-1 and TRBJ2-2; the match to TRBD1 covers 8 bases. Germline V gene sequence: CDR1 SGHRS, CDR2 YFSETQ. The CDR3 loop spans 15 amino acids. The trim removed 4 bases at V and 8 bases at J, leaving 10 bases unmatched. CDR3 loop: CASSPRQGSGGELFF. DNA for the CDR3: TGCGCCAGCAGCCCGAGACAGGGGAGCGGAGGGGAGCTGTTTTTT.

The J gene is TRBJ1-2, the V gene TRBV2, with D unresolved. The germline V gene encodes CDR1 SNHLY and CDR2 FYNNEI. The CDR3 length is 13 residues. The V and J ends lost 3 bases and 2 bases respectively, with 7 bases between them. Here the CDR3 reads CASSDGINYGYTF. The DNA for the CDR3 is TGTGCCAGCAGTGACGGGATAAACTATGGCTACACCTTC.

This sequence joins TRBV5-1 and TRBJ1-1; weak D call: TRBD1 (5 bases). The CDR3 runs 15 residues. The germline V gene encodes CDR1 SGHRS and CDR2 YFSETQ. V lost 2 bases and J 3 bases, leaving 14 bases between the germline ends. CDR3 protein: CASSLQVTGDTEAFF. Here the CDR3 DNA reads TGCGCCAGCAGCTTACAGGTGACGGGGGACACTGAAGCTTTCTTT.

The V gene is TRBV2, the J gene TRBJ2-7; the match to TRBD2 covers 10 bases. Germline V gene sequence: CDR1 SNHLY, CDR2 FYNNEI. The V and J ends lost 8 bases and 1 base, in that order; junction bases with no gene match: 8. CDR3 size: 15 residues. The CDR3 DNA sequence: TGTGCCAGCGCCAGCGGGGGGGCTGGGTCCTACGAGCAGTACTTC. Translation: CASASGGAGSYEQYF.

The DNA for the CDR3 is TGTGCCAGCAGTTCCCGGACAGGGAGGTACGAGCAGTACTTC. Translation: CASSSRTGRYEQYF. V usage is TRBV11-1 and J usage is TRBJ2-5; 8 bases align to TRBD1. The J call may be faulty, since TRBJ2-7 better matches the DNA end. The CDR3 runs 14 residues. Germline-derived CDR1 and CDR2 are SGHAT and FQDESV (reference sequence).

In its sample, this clone was seen a few times. A read error may account for a junction end that differs from germline. This rearrangement joins TRBV10-3 to TRBJ1-1; weak D call: TRBD1 (6 bases). CDR1 ENHRY and CDR2 SYGVKD come from the germline V gene. This CDR3 region has 11 residues. This chain's CDR3 is CATRTDTEAFF. Here the CDR3 DNA reads TGTGCCACCAGGACAGACACCGAAGCTTTCTTT.